The 10 T cell receptor beta chains below come from one sample, sequenced in a study of T cells in Graves' hyperthyroidism and ophthalmopathy. TCR beta CDR3 region amplification was performed from RNA transcripts. With the HTBI primer set, the TCR CDR3 went through a first round of RT-PCR. MiXCR was run by TCRdb on the multiplex PCR reads, yielding one entry per CDR3 protein. The table shows about 770,000 distinct CDR3 sequences, with around 20% occurring only once. Sequencing input: blood. The source of these receptors is a woman aged 45-65 years with Graves' hyperthyroidism that later progressed to Graves' ophthalmopathy.

This clonotype appeared a few times. The chain carries TRBV5-1 and TRBJ1-1, with D perhaps TRBD1 (5 bases). Germline assignment: CDR1 SGHRS and CDR2 YFSETQ. V dropped 4 bases and J dropped 7 bases, with 20 bases sitting between them. The CDR3 contains 15 residues. The CDR3 reads CASSRTGGGGFEAFF. For the CDR3, the DNA is TGCGCCAGCAGCCGAACAGGAGGCGGCGGTTTTGAAGCTTTCTTT.

This clonotype was found many times. The chain is built from TRBV11-1 and TRBJ2-5; D not certain. The CDR3 is 14 residues long. The V gene's germline CDR1 is SGHAT and CDR2 FQDESV (reference sequence). V was cut by 0 bases and J by 1 base, with 6 bases left in between. Written as DNA, the CDR3 is TGTGCCAGCAGCTTAGCGGCAGGCCAAGAGACCCAGTACTTC. This sequence encodes CASSLAAGQETQYF.

V gene TRBV5-1 combines with J gene TRBJ2-5; possibly TRBD2 for D (7 bases). Germline loops: CDR1 SGHRS, CDR2 YFSETQ. This CDR3 has 16 residues. The V end was cut by 1 base, the J end by 5 bases, with 18 bases between. CDR3 DNA: TGCGCCAGCAGCTTGTACTTGACGGGGGGCTTGGAGACCCAGTACTTC. Translated: CASSLYLTGGLETQYF.

The chain employs TRBV6-2 or TRBV6-3 and TRBJ2-1; 12 bases agree with TRBD2. The germline gives CDR1 MNHEY, CDR2 SVGEGT. The V segment lost 6 bases and the J segment 7 bases; nucleotides outside the gene matches: 10. CDR3 size: 16 residues. CDR3 amino acids: CASRLASGGASNEQFF. CDR3 sequence (DNA): TGTGCCAGCAGATTGGCTAGCGGGGGGGCGTCGAATGAGCAGTTCTTC.

This clonotype was recorded at least ten times. The CDR3 sequence is CASSSRGGRGYGYTF. CDR3 DNA sequence: TGTGCCAGCAGCTCCCGGGGGGGCCGGGGCTATGGCTACACCTTC. This chain connects TRBV11-2 to TRBJ1-2, with D tentatively TRBD1 (6 bases). The CDR3 spans 15 residues. The ends were cut back, 4 bases at V and 4 bases at J, with 16 bases in the middle. Germline CDR1 SGHAT, CDR2 FQNNGV. Variable domain in full (rest from reference TRBV11-2 and TRBJ1-2): EAGVAQSPRYKIIEKRQSVAFWCNPISGHATLYWYQQILGQGPKLLIQFQNNGVVDDSQLPKDRFSAERLKGVDSTLKIQPAKLEDSAVYLCASSSRGGRGYGYTFGSGTRLTVV.

The table lists this clonotype with many counts. J is TRBJ2-1 and V is TRBV18; TRBD1 might be the D (6 bases). The CDR3 runs to 14 residues. Germline V gene sequence: CDR1 KGHSH, CDR2 LQKENI. Trimming removed 3 bases at V and 5 bases at J, with 11 bases between. In nucleotides, the CDR3 is TGTGCCAGCTCACCCTTGGACAGCCACAATGAGCAGTTCTTC. It yields the protein CASSPLDSHNEQFF.

The chain is built from TRBV7-9 and TRBJ1-2, with a possible D match to TRBD1 (6 bases). V lost 3 bases and J lost 2, with 13 bases in between. The V gene's germline CDR1 is SEHNR and CDR2 FQNEAQ (reference sequence). The CDR3 covers 15 residues. The CDR3 nucleotides are TGTGCCAGCAGCTTTAAGGCGGGGGCGAACTATGGCTACACCTTC. Translation gives CASSFKAGANYGYTF. The variable domain in full, with the rest retrieved from reference TRBV7-9 and TRBJ1-2, is DTGVSQNPRHKITKRGQNVTFRCDPISEHNRLYWYRQTLGQGPEFLTYFQNEAQLEKSRLLSDRFSAERPKGSFSTLEIQRTEQGDSAMYLCASSFKAGANYGYTFGSGTRLTVV.

In its sample, this clonotype was seen a few times. The chain combines TRBV2 with TRBJ1-3; D remains ambiguous. The CDR3 has 17 residues. From germline, CDR1 is SNHLY and CDR2 FYNNEI. The germline V and J ends were trimmed by 3 bases and 0 bases, with 15 bases remaining between them. In DNA, the CDR3 is TGTGCCAGCAGTGATCCCCTCGCCCGGAGCTCTGGAAACACCATATATTTT. Protein product: CASSDPLARSSGNTIYF.

This clonotype showed up just a few times. V and J are TRBV2 and TRBJ1-3; D unclear. CDR3 length: 15 residues. The V end lost 0 bases, the J end lost 1 base, and 7 bases lay between the germline ends. Germline CDR1 SNHLY, CDR2 FYNNEI. The CDR3 DNA reads TGTGCCAGCAGTGAAGCGCCAGGTTCTGGAAACACCATATATTTT. Protein: CASSEAPGSGNTIYF.

The gene calls are TRBV20-1 and TRBJ2-7; no firm D call. This CDR3 has 14 residues. From germline, CDR1 is DFQATT and CDR2 SNEGSKA (reference sequence). V was cut by 0 bases and J by 6 bases, with 15 bases left in between. Here the CDR3 reads CSARDYSRLIEQYF. In DNA, the CDR3 is TGCAGTGCTAGAGATTACAGCCGGTTGATCGAGCAGTACTTC.